This T cell receptor (beta chain) is from a study of T cells in Graves' hyperthyroidism and ophthalmopathy (dated by TCRdb to between 2019 and 2020). The study in broad terms: Peripheral blood was sampled at the time of initial diagnosis, prior to any treatment. TCR V-J signatures able to tell the groups apart were searched for in a discovery cohort of 90 to 100 patients, of whom around 42 had Graves' ophthalmopathy and around 57 had stable Graves' hyperthyroidism. Prospective prediction of ophthalmopathy was tested in an independent validation cohort consisting of 18 to 20 hyperthyroidism patients and more than 15 patients who later progressed to ophthalmopathy. The 90 to 100 discovery patients were randomly split 7:3 into training and test sets. The study also compared thyroid tissue and blood T-cell repertoires from about six Graves' hyperthyroidism patients. After blood sampling, hyperthyroidism patients were treated with methimazole at a starting dose of 30 mg daily, and ophthalmopathy patients were treated with high-dose intravenous methylprednisolone. The paper describes TCR Vbeta CDR3 sequencing of 135 peripheral blood samples, made up of roughly 40 ophthalmopathy patients, over 70 hyperthyroidism patients and some 17 progressor patients. What the study reported, not specific to this receptor: Sample size was not statistically predetermined, and investigators were not blinded to group allocation. In cross-validation, a model built on a 13 V-J signature told ophthalmopathy apart from stable hyperthyroidism with approximately 91% sensitivity and about 81% specificity, and in testing the same model reached 80%/75%. In validation, progression to ophthalmopathy was predicted by the model with 70.59% sensitivity and about 72% specificity, a median of around 6.5 months before onset. Most expanded thyroid clonotypes (frequency above 0.001) were also found in blood, which suggests that blood repertoires may mirror thyroid immune responses.

Hyperthyroidism patients were aged 18 to 65 years and newly diagnosed, with disease duration of less than 2 months. Exclusion was applied to patients with uncontrolled infections, other autoimmune diseases, pregnancy or lactation. Clinical symptoms, serum thyroxine and TRAb, thyroid ultrasound, and orbital computed tomography formed the basis for the diagnoses. Blood from progressor patients was collected at the time of first diagnosis with hyperthyroidism, before any ophthalmopathy symptoms had appeared. Ficoll-Paque density gradient centrifugation was used to isolate PBMCs from about 10 ml of fresh peripheral blood. Progressor patients were first diagnosed with Graves' hyperthyroidism and then developed ophthalmopathy during follow-up. Total RNA was extracted using Trizol reagent, and RNA quality was assessed on an Agilent 2100 Bioanalyzer. CDR1 and CDR2 (SGHTA, FQGNSA) derive from the germline V gene. V lost 2 bases and J lost 3 bases; the stretch between them is 11 bases long. The CDR3 runs 14 residues from the cysteine to the phenylalanine. Only the CDR3 region is kept as DNA, spanning 42 bases read in frame from base 1.

The TCR beta CDR3 regions were amplified from the RNA transcripts. A first-round RT-PCR of the TCR CDR3 used the HTBI primer set with the Qiagen OneStep RT-PCR kit. Libraries were constructed in a second round of multiplex PCR, after which size selection and purification were carried out. Paired-end sequencing of the libraries was performed with 100 bp reads on an Illumina HiSeq2000. In the original analysis: SOAPnuke was used to process the raw data, removing reads that contained adapters or uncalled bases, had a mean Phred below 15, or lacked an exact match to the constant primer or identifier. COPE v1.2.5 was used to merge high-quality paired reads, and clonotypes were defined as unique nucleotide sequences. MiTCR v1.1 was used to align clonotypes to the IMGT TRBV, TRBD and TRBJ reference segments. Analysis was restricted to V-J combinations with a frequency above 0.0001, which covered about 99% of repertoires. A TCS score was defined as the ratio of F50 (clonal expansion) to E x V (chaos), with BLOSUM62-based TCRdist applied between CDR3 peptides within each V-J. Welch's t-statistics and random forest reduced approximately 520 V-J features to 10 to 15, which were used in a naive Bayes classifier (R e1071). TCRdb cleaned the public reads at Q25 with fastp, built clones with MiXCR and kept in-frame beta chains. Rows are combined by CDR3 protein, so each entry shows the most common genes and DNA. The V and J calls reflect TCRdb's pipeline rather than the authors' work. This sample lists around 300,000 distinct CDR3 sequences; about 14% were detected once. Almost 8% of the sample is taken by the ten largest.

This clonotype was seen at least ten times. Its antigen specificity is not known. Per-base qualities were not stored, and no clone one base away is much larger. The origin of this receptor is a woman aged 25 to 45 with Graves' hyperthyroidism that later progressed to Graves' ophthalmopathy. The V gene is TRBV7-2 and the J gene is TRBJ2-7; no D segment can be confidently identified. Input material: blood. The CDR3 region: CASSLPAGIYEQYF. The DNA sequence is as follows: TGTGCCAGCAGCTTACCCGCAGGTATCTACGAGCAGTACTTC.